Given below is one TCR beta chain in context. What it binds is not known. A single record per CDR3 protein comes from TCRdb applying MiXCR to the reads. The sample consists of under 850,000 distinct CDR3 sequences, around 32% of them appearing once. This entry comes from a study of T cell repertoires in cytomegalovirus infection. The J segment lost 4 bases and the V segment lost 1 base, leaving 14 bases of the junction unmatched. Germline V gene sequence: CDR1 MGHRA, CDR2 YSYEKL. CDR3 length: 18 residues. This sample comprised cultured PBMCs, obtained from culture after CMV antigen stimulation. The TCR originated in a human donor in good health (CMV status not recorded). Some clones in this sample may be carry-over from other donors' samples. The chain is built from TRBV4-1 and TRBJ2-7; 9 bases match TRBD1. This CDR3 is CASSQVKGTRDRAYEQYF. For the CDR3, the DNA is TGCGCCAGCAGCCAAGTAAAGGGCACGCGGGACAGGGCGTACGAGCAGTACTTC.